Listed below are T cell receptor beta chains from one sample, sequenced in a study of CD8 T cells in Susac syndrome. TCRdb recomputed calls from the immunoSEQ multiplex PCR reads with MiXCR, one row per CDR3 protein. The data contain about 100,000 distinct CDR3 sequences, approximately 95% of them singletons. Material: CD8+ T cells from PBMCs. The receptors were gathered from a human donor with Susac syndrome. The CDR3 runs from the conserved cysteine through the conserved F or W. The D gene is left open where the match is weak. Clone size is shown for a subset of rows, as once, few, many or a class of expanded clone.

J gene,V gene,clone size,D gene,CDR3 length,CDR3 DNA,CDR3 protein
TRBJ2-3,TRBV29-1,.,.,13,TGCAGCGGTACAGGGCCACCCACAGATACGCAGTATTTT,CSGTGPPTDTQYF
TRBJ1-2,TRBV3-1,.,.,16,TGTGCCAGCAGCCAGAGCCAGGGAAGCCGAAGCTATGGCTACACCTTC,CASSQSQGSRSYGYTF
TRBJ1-2,TRBV2,.,.,16,TGTGCCAGCAGTGAGCAGGACCCGTCACTAAACTATGGCTACACCTTC,CASSEQDPSLNYGYTF
TRBJ2-1,TRBV14,once,.,13,TGTGCCAGCAGCCAGGGGAACTACAATGAGCAGTTCTTC,CASSQGNYNEQFF
TRBJ2-5,TRBV6-4,.,.,15,TGTGCCAGCAGCCGTGGGGCGGGGGCACAAGAGACCCAGTACTTC,CASSRGAGAQETQYF
TRBJ2-5,TRBV2,.,.,13,TGTGCCAGCAGTGACAGGGCCCAAGAGACCCAGTACTTC,CASSDRAQETQYF
TRBJ2-3,TRBV4-1,once,.,13,TGCGCCAGCAGTCGCGGGATTGTGGATACGCAGTATTTT,CASSRGIVDTQYF
TRBJ2-1,TRBV19,.,.,14,TGTGCCAGTAGTATGGGGCAGGAACGTAGTGAGCAGTTCTTC,CASSMGQERSEQFF
TRBJ2-7,TRBV20-1,.,TRBD2,13,TGCAGTGCTATAGCGGGCCACTCCTACGAGCAGTACTTC,CSAIAGHSYEQYF
TRBJ2-7,TRBV13,.,TRBD2,14,TGTGCCAGCAGTTATAGCGGGAGACTCTACGAGCAGTACTTC,CASSYSGRLYEQYF
TRBJ2-3,TRBV20-1,.,TRBD2,15,TGCAGTGCCGGGACTAGCGGGAGAGCCACAGATACGCAGTATTTT,CSAGTSGRATDTQYF
TRBJ2-1,TRBV20-1,once,.,12,TGCAGTGCTAGGAGAACGGGTGCGGAGCAGTTCTTC,CSARRTGAEQFF
TRBJ2-2,TRBV6-5,once,.,15,TGTGCCAGCAGTTACGGGCTAGCTCGGACCGGGGAGCTGTTTTTT,CASSYGLARTGELFF
TRBJ2-5,TRBV12-3/TRBV12-4,.,.,14,TGTGCCAGCAACTCCGGGACACCTCAAGAGACCCAGTACTTC,CASNSGTPQETQYF
TRBJ2-1,TRBV23-1,.,.,20,TGCGCCAGCAGTCAACGATCTCGGGAGCCCCCGATGTTGGGTTACAATGAGCAGTTCTTC,CASSQRSREPPMLGYNEQFF
TRBJ2-5,TRBV11-2,.,.,14,TGTGCCAGCAGCCTAGGGGCAGGTCTCGAGACCCAGTACTTC,CASSLGAGLETQYF
TRBJ1-1,TRBV5-6,.,.,12,TGTGCCAGCACCCAAGGAGGGACTGAAGCTTTCTTT,CASTQGGTEAFF
TRBJ2-7,TRBV11-2,.,.,14,TGTGCCAGCAGCTTTTCCGGGGGCGGATACGAGCAGTACTTC,CASSFSGGGYEQYF
TRBJ1-1,TRBV25-1,.,TRBD1,12,TGTGCCAGCAGCAGACAGGGAAGCGAAGCTTTCTTT,CASSRQGSEAFF
TRBJ2-2,TRBV3-1,.,.,15,TGTGCCAGCAGGACCGCTTCGTTAACCACCGGGGAGCTGTTTTTT,CASRTASLTTGELFF
TRBJ2-5,TRBV12-3/TRBV12-4,.,TRBD2,16,TGTGCCAGCAGCCCCACTAGCGGGAGGATCCAAGAGACCCAGTACTTC,CASSPTSGRIQETQYF
TRBJ1-2,TRBV3-1,.,.,14,TGTGCCAGCAGCCAAGAAGACAGATCTCCAGGCTACACCTTC,CASSQEDRSPGYTF
TRBJ2-7,TRBV4-1,.,TRBD1,15,TGCGCCAGCAGCCAAATCCGGGACAGGAGGGACGAGCAGTACTTC,CASSQIRDRRDEQYF
TRBJ2-2,TRBV12-3/TRBV12-4,.,.,17,TGTGCCAGCAGTCCCAAGGTGGCCGGAGCGAACACCGGGGAGCTGTTTTTT,CASSPKVAGANTGELFF
TRBJ2-2,TRBV3-1,.,TRBD2,15,TGTGCCAGCAGCCAATATCGGGGAGGGCCCGGGGAGCTGTTTTTT,CASSQYRGGPGELFF
TRBJ1-4,TRBV12-3/TRBV12-4,.,.,15,TGTGCCAGCAGTTTAGCGCTAGGGACTAATGAAAAACTGTTTTTT,CASSLALGTNEKLFF
TRBJ2-4,TRBV3-1,.,.,16,TGTGCCAGCAGCCACCAGGACGCTGGGATCAAAAACATTCAGTACTTC,CASSHQDAGIKNIQYF
TRBJ2-6,TRBV20-1,once,.,14,TGCAGTGCCCCCGTGGTATCTGGGGCCAACGTCCTGACTTTC,CSAPVVSGANVLTF
TRBJ2-1,TRBV2,once,.,14,TGTGCCAGCAGTGAAGGGTACGTCGGGGGTGAGCAGTTCTTC,CASSEGYVGGEQFF
TRBJ2-2,TRBV6-4,.,.,14,TGTGCCAGCAGTGTCTCGTCAGAGCGGGGGGAGCTGTTTTTT,CASSVSSERGELFF
TRBJ2-7,TRBV14,.,.,15,TGTGCCAGCAGCCCCCTGGAAGGGCGCCCCTACGAGCAGTACTTC,CASSPLEGRPYEQYF
TRBJ1-3,TRBV20-1,few,.,11,TGCAGTGCTAGAGCTGGAAACACCATATATTTT,CSARAGNTIYF
TRBJ2-3,TRBV4-1,.,.,15,TGCGCCAGCAGCCAAGAGGGGTCAGGGGCGGATACGCAGTATTTT,CASSQEGSGADTQYF
TRBJ1-2,TRBV24-1,.,.,12,TGTGCCACCAGTGATACCCAGGGTGGCTACACCTTC,CATSDTQGGYTF
TRBJ2-7,TRBV11-2,.,.,15,TGTGCCAGCACCGCCAAATTAGGCTCTCGCTACGAGCAGTACTTC,CASTAKLGSRYEQYF
TRBJ1-2,TRBV25-1,once,.,14,TGTGCCAGCAGTGAAAAAGGTCAGGGGTATGGCTACACCTTC,CASSEKGQGYGYTF
TRBJ2-5,TRBV5-6,.,TRBD2,16,TGTGCCAGCAGCCTTGGGACTAGCGGGCTCCAAGAGACCCAGTACTTC,CASSLGTSGLQETQYF
TRBJ2-7,TRBV5-1,.,.,18,TGCGCCAGCAGCTTTGCGCAGTCTCAAGCCGATTACTCCTACGAGCAGTACTTC,CASSFAQSQADYSYEQYF
TRBJ2-2,TRBV5-6,.,.,15,TGTGCCAGCAGCCCCAGTACTTTGTCCACCGGGGAGCTGTTTTTT,CASSPSTLSTGELFF
TRBJ2-1,TRBV4-2,once,.,17,TGTGCCAGCAGCCGCGTAGGGGGGGGCCAGGCCTACAATGAGCAGTTCTTC,CASSRVGGGQAYNEQFF
TRBJ2-1,TRBV20-1,.,.,13,TGCAGTGCTAGGACCCGAACTTACAATGAGCAGTTCTTC,CSARTRTYNEQFF
TRBJ2-5,TRBV13,.,.,13,TGTGCCAGCAGCTTACAGGGGTGGCAGACCCAGTACTTC,CASSLQGWQTQYF
TRBJ2-3,TRBV3-1,.,TRBD1,14,TGTGCCAGCAGCCTGCAGACAGGGGCCGATACGCAGTATTTT,CASSLQTGADTQYF
TRBJ2-1,TRBV18,.,.,11,TGTGCCAGCTCACCCGGGACAGAGCAGTTCTTC,CASSPGTEQFF
TRBJ2-7,TRBV4-1,.,TRBD1,16,TGCGCCAGCAGCCAAGATTCCGGGACAGCCTCCTACGAGCAGTACTTC,CASSQDSGTASYEQYF
TRBJ2-3,TRBV24-1,.,TRBD2,16,TGTGCCACCAGTGCTGGGACTACTACTCGCACAGATACGCAGTATTTT,CATSAGTTTRTDTQYF